The present T cell receptor beta chain was sequenced within a study of blood T cell repertoires in COVID-19 (dated by TCRdb to 2018 to 2021). Some background on the complete study: Collaborator samples came from the United States, Italy and Spain and covered acute and convalescent phases of COVID-19. Sample metadata almost always included a de-identified subject ID, COVID-19 status, age in years and sex. The material from the prospective study consisted of cDNA or gDNA derived from T cells, B-cell-depleted T cells, or PBMCs. Samples were obtained from the ongoing ImmuneRACE study (first 160 participants) and from 1,200 or so subjects provided by 6 global collaborators. The repertoires were made available in a free public database intended to serve as a resource for research on the immune response to SARS-CoV-2. Subjects who had been exposed to COVID-19, were actively infected with it, or had recovered from it provided the deeply sampled blood TCRbeta repertoires that made up the dataset. Where available, HLA class I and class II types were obtained from metadata supplied by the sample provider rather than from assay-based typing.

Each collaborating institution followed its own protocols to collect whole blood in K2EDTA tubes. Collaborator samples were shipped for TCRbeta analysis as frozen whole blood, isolated PBMCs, or DNA extracted from either sample type. TCRbeta CDR3 regions were amplified from genomic DNA using the immunoSEQ Assay, a bias-controlled multiplex PCR. In the authors' own workflow: The number of nucleated cells in each sample was estimated by amplification of reference gene primers within the assay. Sequence reads were collapsed and filtered to measure the absolute abundance of every unique TCRbeta CDR3 rearrangement. For each sample, productive Simpson clonality was calculated as the square root of Simpson's diversity index over productive rearrangements. This is the immuneACCESS table as TCRdb keeps it, with only in-frame sequences that have V and J called. A part of the clones is gone; compared with another copy, unresolved V genes explain less than half, and the rest is unexplained. Clonal size and the V and J genes are those of that table, whereas D and trimming came from the DNA. This sample lists about 280,000 clones; 85% were detected once. 5.1% of the sample comes from the top ten.

What the research found in general, with its limitations: How much clinical and demographic metadata was included differed by source and by participant, and the metadata was provided uncurated.

Concerning this clone: The clone's antigen remains unknown. No much larger clone is present one base from it, and per-base qualities are unavailable.

The receptor's source is a man between 45 and 60 years old with active or convalescent COVID-19. The sample taken for sequencing was peripheral blood.

The nucleotide sequence is given as TGTGCCACCGAAGGAGTTTCGGGGGGCACAGATACGCAGTATTTT. Its translation reads: CATEGVSGGTDTQYF. The V gene is TRBV24-1 and the J gene is TRBJ2-3, and the D gene may be TRBD2, 6 bases matching. Spanning cysteine to phenylalanine, the CDR3 consists of 15 amino acids. The DNA shown is the 45-base CDR3, in frame from base 1. Trimming takes 9 bases from V and 1 base from J, and the germline ends sit 16 bases apart. The germline V gene provides CDR1 KGHDR and CDR2 SFDVKD.